This passage covers 3 T cell receptor beta chains from one sample sequenced in a study of Graves' ophthalmopathy and Graves' hyperthyroidism. As the template, RNA transcripts were used to amplify TCR beta CDR3 regions. The first-round RT-PCR employed HTBI primers together with the Qiagen OneStep RT-PCR kit. A multiplex PCR was then performed as the second round. TCRdb re-called the multiplex PCR reads through MiXCR, storing one row per CDR3 protein. The sample includes hundreds of thousands of distinct CDR3 sequences, over 20% seen only once; the top ten take approximately 6.5%. Material: peripheral blood. All receptors derive from a woman between 18 and 29 years old with stable Graves' hyperthyroidism. Some clones in this sample may be carry-over from other donors' samples.

In the case of this clonotype: This may be a read error: a much more frequent sequence differs by one nucleotide. The V and J genes are TRBV28 and TRBJ2-7; D is undetermined. The V gene lost 2 bases and the J gene lost 4 bases, with 6 bases spanning the gap. Germline V gene data show CDR1 as MDHEN and CDR2 as SYDVKM. CDR3 length: 12 amino acids. CDR3: CASSLQTYEQYF. CDR3 bases: TGTGCCAGCAGTTTACAGACTTACGAGCAGTACTTC.

This clonotype was detected many times. The CDR3 reads CAWSVDPSGEQYF. For the CDR3, the DNA is TGTGCCTGGAGTGTAGACCCCTCGGGCGAGCAGTACTTC. The chain is built from TRBV30 and TRBJ2-7; D is uncertain. Trimming cost V 0 bases and J 6 bases, with 12 bases left between them. The germline V gene encodes CDR1 GTSNPN and CDR2 SVGIG (reference sequence). The CDR3 covers 13 residues.

This chain links TRBV12-3 or TRBV12-4 with TRBJ1-6; D remains ambiguous. The CDR3 runs 14 residues. Trimming removed 3 bases from V and 5 bases from J, with 8 bases in between. The chain's CDR3 is CASSLNSDNSPLHF. CDR3 coding DNA: TGTGCCAGCAGTTTGAACAGTGATAATTCACCCCTCCACTTT.